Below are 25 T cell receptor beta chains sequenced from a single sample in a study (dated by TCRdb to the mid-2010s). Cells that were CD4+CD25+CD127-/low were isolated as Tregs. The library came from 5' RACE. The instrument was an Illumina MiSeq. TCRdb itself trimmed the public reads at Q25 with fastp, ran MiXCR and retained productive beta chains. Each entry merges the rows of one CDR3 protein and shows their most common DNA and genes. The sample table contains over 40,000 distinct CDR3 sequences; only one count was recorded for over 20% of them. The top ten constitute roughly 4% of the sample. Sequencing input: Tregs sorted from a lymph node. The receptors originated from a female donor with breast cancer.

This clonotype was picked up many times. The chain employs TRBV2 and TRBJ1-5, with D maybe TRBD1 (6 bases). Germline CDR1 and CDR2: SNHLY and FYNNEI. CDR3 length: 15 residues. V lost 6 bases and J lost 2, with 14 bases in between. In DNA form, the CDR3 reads TGTGCCAGCAGGATGACAGGAGGAGGCAATCAGCCCCAGCATTTT. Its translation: CASRMTGGGNQPQHF.

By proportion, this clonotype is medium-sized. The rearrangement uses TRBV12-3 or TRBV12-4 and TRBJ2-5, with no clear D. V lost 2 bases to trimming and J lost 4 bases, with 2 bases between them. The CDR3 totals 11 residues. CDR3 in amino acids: CASSLRETQYF. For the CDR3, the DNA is TGTGCCAGCAGTTTACGAGAGACCCAGTACTTC.

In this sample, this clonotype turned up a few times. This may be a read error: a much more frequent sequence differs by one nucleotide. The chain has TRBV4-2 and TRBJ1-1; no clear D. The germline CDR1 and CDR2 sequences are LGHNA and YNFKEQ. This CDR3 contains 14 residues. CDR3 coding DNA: TGTACCAGCAGCCAAGAGCTAGGAAGCACTGAAGCTTTCTTT. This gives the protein CTSSQELGSTEAFF.

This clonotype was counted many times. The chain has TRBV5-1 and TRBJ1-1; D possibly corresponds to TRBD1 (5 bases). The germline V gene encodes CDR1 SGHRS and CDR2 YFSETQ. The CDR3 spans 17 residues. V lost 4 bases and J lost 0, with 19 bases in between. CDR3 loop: CASSQGPGIYLNTEAFF. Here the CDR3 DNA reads TGCGCCAGCAGCCAGGGCCCAGGGATCTATCTGAACACTGAAGCTTTCTTT.

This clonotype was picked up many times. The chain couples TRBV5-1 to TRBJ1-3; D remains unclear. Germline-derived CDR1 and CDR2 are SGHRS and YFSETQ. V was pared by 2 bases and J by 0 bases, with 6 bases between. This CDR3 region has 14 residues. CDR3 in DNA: TGCGCCAGCAGCTTTGAGAGCTCTGGAAACACCATATATTTT. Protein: CASSFESSGNTIYF. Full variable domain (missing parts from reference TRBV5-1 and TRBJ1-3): KAGVTQTPRYLIKTRGQQVTLSCSPISGHRSVSWYQQTPGQGLQFLFEYFSETQRNKGNFPGRFSGRQFSNSRSEMNVSTLELGDSALYLCASSFESSGNTIYFGEGSWLTVV.

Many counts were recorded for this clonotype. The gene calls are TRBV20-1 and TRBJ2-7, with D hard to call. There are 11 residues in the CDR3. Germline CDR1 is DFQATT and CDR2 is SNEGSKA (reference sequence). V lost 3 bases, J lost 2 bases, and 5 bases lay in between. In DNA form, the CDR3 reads TGCAGTGCTAGTTCGGCCTACGAGCAGTACTTC. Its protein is CSASSAYEQYF.

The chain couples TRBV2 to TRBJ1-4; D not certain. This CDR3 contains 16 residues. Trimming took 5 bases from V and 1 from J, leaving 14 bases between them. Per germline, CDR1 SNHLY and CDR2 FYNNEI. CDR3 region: CASSPPIEGTNEKLFF. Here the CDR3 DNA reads TGTGCCAGCAGTCCCCCGATAGAGGGAACTAATGAAAAACTGTTTTTT.

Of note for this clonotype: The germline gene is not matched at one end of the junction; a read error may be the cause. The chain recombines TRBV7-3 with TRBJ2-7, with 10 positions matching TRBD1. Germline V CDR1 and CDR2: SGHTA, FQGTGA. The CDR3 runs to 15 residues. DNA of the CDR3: TGTGTCAGCAGCTTATTGGGCCGGACAGGGGGCGAGCAGTACTTC. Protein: CVSSLLGRTGGEQYF.

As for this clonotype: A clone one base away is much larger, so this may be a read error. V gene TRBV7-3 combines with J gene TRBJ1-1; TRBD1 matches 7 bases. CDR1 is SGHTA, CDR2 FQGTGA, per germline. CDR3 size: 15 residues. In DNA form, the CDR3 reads TGTGCCTGCAGCCCCCAGGGGGGGGTGAACACTGAAGCTTTCTTT. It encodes CACSPQGGVNTEAFF.

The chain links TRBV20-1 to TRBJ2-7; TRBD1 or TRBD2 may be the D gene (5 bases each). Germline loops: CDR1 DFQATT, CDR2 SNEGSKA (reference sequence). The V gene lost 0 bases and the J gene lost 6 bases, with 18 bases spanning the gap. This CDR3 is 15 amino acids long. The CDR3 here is CSARDAGTLYGEQYF. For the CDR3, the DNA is TGCAGTGCTAGAGATGCCGGGACCCTCTACGGCGAGCAGTACTTC.

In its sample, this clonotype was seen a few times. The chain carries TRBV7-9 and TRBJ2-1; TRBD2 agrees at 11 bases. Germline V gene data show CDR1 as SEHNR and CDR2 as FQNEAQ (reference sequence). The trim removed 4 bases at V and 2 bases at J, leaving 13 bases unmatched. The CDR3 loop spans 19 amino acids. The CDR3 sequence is CASSSGGRGTSGPYNEQFF. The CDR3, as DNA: TGTGCCAGCAGCTCGGGGGGCAGGGGGACTAGCGGACCCTACAATGAGCAGTTCTTC.

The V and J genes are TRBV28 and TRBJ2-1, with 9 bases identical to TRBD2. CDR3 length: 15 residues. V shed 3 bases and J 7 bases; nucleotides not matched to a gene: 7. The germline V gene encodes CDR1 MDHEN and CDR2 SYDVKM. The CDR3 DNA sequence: TGTGCCAGCAGTTTGGGGCGGGAGGGCCGAAATGAGCAGTTCTTC. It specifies CASSLGREGRNEQFF.

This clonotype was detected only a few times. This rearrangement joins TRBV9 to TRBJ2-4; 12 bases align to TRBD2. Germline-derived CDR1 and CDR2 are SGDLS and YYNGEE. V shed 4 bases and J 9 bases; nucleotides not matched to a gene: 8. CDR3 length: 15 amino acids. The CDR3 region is CASSPPSSGRVIQYF. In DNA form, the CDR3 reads TGTGCCAGCAGCCCACCATCTAGCGGGAGGGTCATTCAGTACTTC.

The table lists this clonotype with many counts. The DNA for the CDR3 is TGTGCCAGCAGCCGGTCTGTGAGTGACGTCTCCTACAATGAGCAGTTCTTC. Translation: CASSRSVSDVSYNEQFF. V and J are TRBV6-6 and TRBJ2-1; D remains unclear. Trimming pared 6 bases from V and 0 bases from J, leaving 18 bases between. Germline-derived CDR1 and CDR2 are MNHNY and SVGAGI (reference sequence). CDR3 size: 17 residues.

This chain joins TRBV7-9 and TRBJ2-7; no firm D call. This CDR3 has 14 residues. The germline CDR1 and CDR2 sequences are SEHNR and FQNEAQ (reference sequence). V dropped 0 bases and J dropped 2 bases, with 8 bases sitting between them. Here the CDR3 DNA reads TGTGCCAGCAGCTTAGCTCCTACCCCCTACGAGCAGTACTTC. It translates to CASSLAPTPYEQYF. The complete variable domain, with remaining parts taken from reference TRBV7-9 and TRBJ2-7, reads DTGVSQNPRHKITKRGQNVTFRCDPISEHNRLYWYRQTLGQGPEFLTYFQNEAQLEKSRLLSDRFSAERPKGSFSTLEIQRTEQGDSAMYLCASSLAPTPYEQYFGPGTRLTVT.

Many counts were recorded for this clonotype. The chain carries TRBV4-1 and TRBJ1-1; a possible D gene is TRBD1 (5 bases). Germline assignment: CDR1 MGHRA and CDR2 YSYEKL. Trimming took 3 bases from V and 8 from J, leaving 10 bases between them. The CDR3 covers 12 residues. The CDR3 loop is CASSHGTLEAFF. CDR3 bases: TGCGCCAGCAGCCATGGGACGCTCGAAGCTTTCTTT.

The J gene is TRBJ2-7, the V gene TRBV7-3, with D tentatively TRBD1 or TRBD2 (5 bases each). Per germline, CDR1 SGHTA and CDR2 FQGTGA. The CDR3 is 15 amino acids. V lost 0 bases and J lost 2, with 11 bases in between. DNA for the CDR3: TGTGCCAGCAGCTTAACCGGGGCTGGAACCTACGAGCAGTACTTC. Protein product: CASSLTGAGTYEQYF.

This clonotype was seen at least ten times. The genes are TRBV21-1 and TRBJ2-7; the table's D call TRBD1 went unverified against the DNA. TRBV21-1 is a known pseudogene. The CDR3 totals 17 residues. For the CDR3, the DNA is TGTGCCAGCAGCAAAGAACATCGAGGACAGGGGGCAGACGAGCAGTACTTC. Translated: CASSKEHRGQGADEQYF.

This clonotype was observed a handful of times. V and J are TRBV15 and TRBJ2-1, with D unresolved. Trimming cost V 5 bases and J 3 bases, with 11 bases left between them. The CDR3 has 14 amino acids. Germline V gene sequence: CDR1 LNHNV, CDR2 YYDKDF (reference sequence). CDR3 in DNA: TGTGCCACCAGCCGAACACCAAACTACAATGAGCAGTTCTTC. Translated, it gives CATSRTPNYNEQFF. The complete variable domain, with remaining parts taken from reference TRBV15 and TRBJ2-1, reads DAMVIQNPRYQVTQFGKPVTLSCSQTLNHNVMYWYQQKSSQAPKLLFHYYDKDFNNEADTPDNFQSRRPNTSFCFLDIRSPGLGDTAMYLCATSRTPNYNEQFFGPGTRLTVL.

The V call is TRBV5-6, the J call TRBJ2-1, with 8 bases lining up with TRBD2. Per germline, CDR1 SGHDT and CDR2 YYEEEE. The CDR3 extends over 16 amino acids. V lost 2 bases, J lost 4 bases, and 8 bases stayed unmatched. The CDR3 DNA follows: TGTGCCAGCAGCTTCACAACTAGCGGCCGATACAATGAGCAGTTCTTC. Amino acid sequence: CASSFTTSGRYNEQFF.

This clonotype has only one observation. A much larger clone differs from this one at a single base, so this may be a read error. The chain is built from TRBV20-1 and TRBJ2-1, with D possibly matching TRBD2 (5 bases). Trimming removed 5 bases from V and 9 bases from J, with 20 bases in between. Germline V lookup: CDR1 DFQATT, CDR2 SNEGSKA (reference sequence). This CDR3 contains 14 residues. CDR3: CSAEDWAKFREQFF. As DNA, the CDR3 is TGCAGTGCTGAGGACTGGGCAAAGTTCCGTGAGCAGTTCTTC.

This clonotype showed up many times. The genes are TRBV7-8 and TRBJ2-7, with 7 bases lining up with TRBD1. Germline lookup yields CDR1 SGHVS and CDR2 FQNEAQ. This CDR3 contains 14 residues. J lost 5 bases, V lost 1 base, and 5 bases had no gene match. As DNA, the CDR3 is TGTGCCAGCAGCTTAGTAGGGGGCCAGGACGAGCAGTACTTC. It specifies CASSLVGGQDEQYF.

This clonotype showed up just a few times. This CDR3 reads CASSPTRDSPLHF. The CDR3 region has the DNA TGTGCCAGCAGCCCTACCCGGGATTCACCCCTCCACTTT. The chain couples TRBV7-9 to TRBJ1-6; no reliable D call. V was pared by 5 bases and J by 8 bases, with 10 bases between. The CDR3 sequence is 13 residues long. Germline V CDR1 and CDR2: SEHNR, FQNEAQ (reference sequence).

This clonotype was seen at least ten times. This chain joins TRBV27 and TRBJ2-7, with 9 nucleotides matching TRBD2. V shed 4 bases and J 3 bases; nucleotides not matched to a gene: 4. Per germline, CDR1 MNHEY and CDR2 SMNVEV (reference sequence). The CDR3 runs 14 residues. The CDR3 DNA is TGTGCCAGCAGTTCAGCGGGAGGAATCTACGAGCAGTACTTC. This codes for CASSSAGGIYEQYF.

The CDR3 nucleotides read TGCGCCAGCAGCTTGGGGGCGGCGGGAGGGATCGAGTACTTC. This encodes CASSLGAAGGIEYF. This chain connects TRBV5-1 to TRBJ2-7, with 9 nucleotides matching TRBD2. Germline V gene sequence: CDR1 SGHRS, CDR2 YFSETQ. The CDR3 spans 14 residues. After removal of 0 bases from V and 11 bases from J, the junction contained 9 bases not matched to a gene.